Detailed here is one TCR beta chain. Its target is unknown. The data derive from a study of graft-versus-host responses after intestinal transplantation. Turning to the study itself: The whole recipient group had anti-thymocyte globulin induction followed by tacrolimus and steroids for roughly 3 years.

Repertoires were generated with immunoSEQ multiplex PCR, while TCRdb's copy carries only in-frame clones and drops some. Of approximately 50,000 clones in the sample, approximately 90% were seen once. Findings and caveats of the study: Some GvH clones appeared in ileal mucosa or blood before recipient bone marrow. Levels of circulating GvH clones at their peak were associated with early post-transplant HvG declines. Patients who carried graft-donor T cell macrochimerism also had high graft-versus-host to host-versus-graft clonal ratios in their allografts.

This material consisted of PBMCs, taken 26 days after transplant. The receptor was isolated from a human patient who received an intestinal transplant, so some T cells may come from the graft donor.

CDR3 amino acids: CASTLEQGGTEAFF. CDR3 DNA: TGTGCCAGCACCTTAGAACAGGGCGGAACTGAAGCTTTCTTT. The J gene is TRBJ1-1, the V gene TRBV2; a weak D match, TRBD1 (6 bases). Germline V gene data show CDR1 as SNHLY and CDR2 as FYNNEI. The CDR3 is made up of 14 amino acids. V dropped 7 bases and J dropped 5 bases, with 17 bases sitting between them.